Below are 3 T cell receptor beta chains sequenced from a single sample in a study of OX40 agonist ivuxolimab in advanced cancers. TCRdb's table, derived via immunoSEQ multiplex PCR, lists solely in-frame clones and lacks some. The table includes about 100,000 clones, approximately 90% detected once. This specimen consisted of CD4+ or CD8+ T cells sorted from blood, obtained in a trial of the OX40 agonist ivuxolimab. The receptors were sampled from an adult with an advanced solid tumor such as melanoma, head and neck, liver or kidney cancer.

This clone was picked up one time. This chain connects TRBV29-1 to TRBJ2-7; D is ambiguous. This CDR3 contains 13 residues. V was shortened by 1 base and J by 6 bases, with 13 bases between the two germline ends. Germline CDR1 reads SQVTM; CDR2 reads ANQGSEA. For the CDR3, the DNA is TGCAGCGTTGAAGCGTCAGTGGGCTCCGAGCAGTACTTC. It specifies CSVEASVGSEQYF.

CDR3: CASSLGILAGRGAEAFF. CDR3 in DNA: TGTGCCAGCAGCTTAGGTATCTTAGCTGGACGCGGCGCTGAAGCTTTCTTT. The chain is built from TRBV11-2 and TRBJ1-1; D unresolved. Germline V gene sequence: CDR1 SGHAT, CDR2 FQNNGV. V was pared by 1 base and J by 6 bases, with 21 bases between. The CDR3 consists of 17 residues. The full variable domain, its missing parts supplied by reference TRBV11-2 and TRBJ1-1, is EAGVAQSPRYKIIEKRQSVAFWCNPISGHATLYWYQQILGQGPKLLIQFQNNGVVDDSQLPKDRFSAERLKGVDSTLKIQPAKLEDSAVYLCASSLGILAGRGAEAFFGQGTRLTVV.

The chain employs TRBV5-1 and TRBJ2-3; TRBD1 or TRBD2 may be the D gene (6 bases each). Looked up from germline, CDR1 is SGHRS and CDR2 is YFSETQ. The CDR3 has 16 amino acids. Trimming left V 1 base short and J 1 base short, with 13 bases between. The DNA of the CDR3 is TGCGCCAGCAGCTTGTCGGGGGCTAGCGGCACAGATACGCAGTATTTT. Residues: CASSLSGASGTDTQYF.